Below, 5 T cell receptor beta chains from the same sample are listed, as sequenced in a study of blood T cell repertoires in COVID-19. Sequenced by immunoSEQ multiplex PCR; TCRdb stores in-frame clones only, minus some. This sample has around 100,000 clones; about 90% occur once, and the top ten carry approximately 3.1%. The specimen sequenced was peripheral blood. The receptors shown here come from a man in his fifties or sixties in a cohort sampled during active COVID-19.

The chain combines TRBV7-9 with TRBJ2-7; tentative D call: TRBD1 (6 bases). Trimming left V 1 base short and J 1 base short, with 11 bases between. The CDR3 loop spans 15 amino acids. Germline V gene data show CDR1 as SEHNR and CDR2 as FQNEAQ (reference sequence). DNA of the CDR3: TGTGCCAGCAGCTTAGGACAGGCGTTTTCCTACGAGCAGTACTTC. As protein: CASSLGQAFSYEQYF. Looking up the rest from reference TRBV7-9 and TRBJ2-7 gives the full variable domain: DTGVSQNPRHKITKRGQNVTFRCDPISEHNRLYWYRQTLGQGPEFLTYFQNEAQLEKSRLLSDRFSAERPKGSFSTLEIQRTEQGDSAMYLCASSLGQAFSYEQYFGPGTRLTVT.

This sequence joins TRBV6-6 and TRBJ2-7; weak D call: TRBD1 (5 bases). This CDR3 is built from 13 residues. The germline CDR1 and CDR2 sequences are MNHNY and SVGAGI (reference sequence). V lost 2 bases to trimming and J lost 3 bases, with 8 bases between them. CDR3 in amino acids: CASSYHRYYEQYF. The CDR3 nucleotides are TGTGCCAGCAGTTACCACAGGTACTACGAGCAGTACTTC.

CDR3 DNA: TGTGCCAGCTCACTCCCTACAGGGGTCCCTGAAGCTTTCTTT. Encoded protein: CASSLPTGVPEAFF. The chain uses TRBV18 and TRBJ1-1; 7 bases line up with TRBD1. CDR1 and CDR2 (germline): KGHSH, LQKENI. The CDR3 extends over 14 amino acids. The J segment lost 6 bases and the V segment lost 4 bases, leaving 8 bases of the junction unmatched.

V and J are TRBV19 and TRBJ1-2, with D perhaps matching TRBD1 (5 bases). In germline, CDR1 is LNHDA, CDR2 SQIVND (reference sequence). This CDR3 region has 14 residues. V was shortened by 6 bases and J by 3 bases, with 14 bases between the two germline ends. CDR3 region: CASRAGPSDYGYTF. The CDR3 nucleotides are TGTGCCAGTAGGGCAGGGCCGTCCGACTATGGCTACACCTTC.

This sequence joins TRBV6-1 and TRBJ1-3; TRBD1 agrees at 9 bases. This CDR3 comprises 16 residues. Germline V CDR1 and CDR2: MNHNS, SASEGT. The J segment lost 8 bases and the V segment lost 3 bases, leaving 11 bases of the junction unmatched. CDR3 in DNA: TGTGCCAGCAGTGATGGGACAGGGTCAGATTTGCACACCATATATTTT. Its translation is CASSDGTGSDLHTIYF.